This T cell receptor beta chain was identified during a study of shared clonotypes between healthy human individuals. General study findings and limits: Naive CD4 clonotype sharing across a few donors was approximately 5%. A reduction in generation probabilities was seen for non-shared clonotypes relative to those shared by all four donors.

Concerning this clone itself: What it recognizes is unknown.

V was cut by 6 bases and J by 2 bases, with 15 bases left in between. CDR1 is SGHNT and CDR2 is YYREEE in the germline V gene (reference sequence). CDR3 length: 14 amino acids. Generated by immunoSEQ multiplex PCR, the TCRdb table keeps only in-frame clones and is missing some. This sample has some 350,000 clones; 74% occur once, and the top ten carry around a tenth. The material sequenced was memory CD4+ T cells sorted from blood. Regarding subset: CD45RA-negative fraction. The V and J genes are TRBV5-4 and TRBJ2-7; D unclear. The sequence was collected from a man aged 25-40 years in good health. CDR3 loop: CASTRSTTAYEQYF. The CDR3 nucleotides read TGTGCCAGCACCCGTTCGACAACGGCCTACGAGCAGTACTTC.